The 10 T cell receptor beta chains below all came from one sample that was sequenced in a study of T cell responses to AZD1222 COVID-19 vaccine. Sequencing used immunoSEQ multiplex PCR; TCRdb keeps in-frame clones, though not all of them. Of roughly 120,000 clones listed, approximately 90% were seen once; the top ten hold approximately 7.5%. The source was peripheral blood, collected on day 0 of AZD1222 vaccination. These receptors all come from an adult in good health.

V is TRBV19 and J is TRBJ2-1; TRBD2 might be the D (6 bases). The CDR3 length is 13 residues. Trimming took 7 bases from V and 3 from J, leaving 10 bases between them. Germline CDR1 reads LNHDA; CDR2 reads SQIVND (reference sequence). CDR3 DNA: TGTGCCAGTAATGTGGGACTCTACAATGAGCAGTTCTTC. This gives the protein CASNVGLYNEQFF.

This clone was picked up one time. J is TRBJ1-2 and V is TRBV7-9; 9 nucleotides match TRBD1. This CDR3 is 17 amino acids long. Germline CDR1 reads SEHNR; CDR2 reads FQNEAQ (reference sequence). The junction had 12 bases not matched to a gene; V was cut back by 5 bases and J by 2 bases. The CDR3 DNA sequence: TGTGCCAGCAGCCCAAGCTGGGACAGGGCCGAAAACTATGGCTACACCTTC. Protein sequence: CASSPSWDRAENYGYTF.

DNA of the CDR3: TGCGCCAGCAGCCAGGTCCGCGCGGAAAAACTGTTTTTT. Translation: CASSQVRAEKLFF. The chain carries TRBV4-1 and TRBJ1-4; no definite D call. Trimming pared 3 bases from V and 8 bases from J, leaving 10 bases between. CDR1 is MGHRA and CDR2 is YSYEKL in the germline V gene. The CDR3 spans 13 residues.

CDR3 DNA: TGTGCCAGCAGTTTCTACGAAAAGGACTATGGCTACACCTTC. Amino acid sequence: CASSFYEKDYGYTF. V and J are TRBV28 and TRBJ1-2, with unresolved D. The CDR3 spans 14 residues. The V end lost 3 bases, the J end lost 3 bases, and 11 bases lay between the germline ends. The germline CDR1 and CDR2 sequences are MDHEN and SYDVKM.

The chain employs TRBV9 and TRBJ2-2, with 12 bases aligning to TRBD2. Germline values: CDR1 SGDLS, CDR2 YYNGEE. J gave up 3 bases and V 3 bases, and 3 bases lay outside the gene matches. This CDR3 contains 16 residues. The CDR3 loop reads CASSGSSGGDTGELFF. CDR3 in DNA: TGTGCCAGCAGCGGATCTAGCGGGGGGGACACCGGGGAGCTGTTTTTT.

This clone was picked up one time. This chain joins TRBV15 and TRBJ2-6; the D call may be TRBD1 or TRBD2 (5 bases each). The CDR3 spans 16 residues. Germline CDR1 is LNHNV and CDR2 is YYDKDF (reference sequence). Trimming stripped 5 bases from V and 3 bases from J, with 14 bases between. Here the CDR3 reads CATSQEGLVGANVLTF. Here the CDR3 DNA reads TGTGCCACCAGCCAAGAGGGGTTGGTTGGGGCCAACGTCCTGACTTTC. The variable domain in full, with the rest retrieved from reference TRBV15 and TRBJ2-6, is DAMVIQNPRYQVTQFGKPVTLSCSQTLNHNVMYWYQQKSSQAPKLLFHYYDKDFNNEADTPDNFQSRRPNTSFCFLDIRSPGLGDTAMYLCATSQEGLVGANVLTFGAGSRLTVL.

This clone has a single count. As DNA, the CDR3 is TGTGCCAGCAGTTTATTGACAGGTTCCCACGAGCAGTACTTC. Amino acids: CASSLLTGSHEQYF. The V gene is TRBV28, the J gene TRBJ2-7; weak D call: TRBD1 (6 bases). The V end lost 1 base, the J end lost 5 bases, and 12 bases lay between the germline ends. Germline assignment: CDR1 MDHEN and CDR2 SYDVKM. This CDR3 is built from 14 residues. Combining the CDR3 with reference TRBV28 and TRBJ2-7 gives the whole variable domain DVKVTQSSRYLVKRTGEKVFLECVQDMDHENMFWYRQDPGLGLRLIYFSYDVKMKEKGDIPEGYSVSREKKERFSLILESASTNQTSMYLCASSLLTGSHEQYFGPGTRLTVT.

V is TRBV6-5 and J is TRBJ1-1; 8 nucleotides line up with TRBD1. The CDR3 totals 14 residues. The V gene's germline CDR1 is MNHEY and CDR2 SVGAGI. V dropped 6 bases and J dropped 4; count of bases not matched to a gene: 7. CDR3 nucleotide sequence: TGTGCCAGCAGACCTAGACAGGGGAGCACTGAAGCTTTCTTT. This sequence encodes CASRPRQGSTEAFF.

The V gene is TRBV6-1, the J gene TRBJ1-6, with a possible D match to TRBD1 (5 bases). The CDR3 has 17 residues. Germline values: CDR1 MNHNS, CDR2 SASEGT. Trimming shortened V by 1 base and J by 10 bases, and 20 bases separated the two germline ends. The CDR3 region has the DNA TGTGCCAGCAGTGAAGACTTCTTTGGACACAAAAGATCACCCCTCCACTTT. Residues: CASSEDFFGHKRSPLHF.

The J gene is TRBJ2-7, the V gene TRBV6-5, with 8 bases matching TRBD2. CDR3 size: 16 residues. The V gene end was trimmed by 2 bases and the J gene end by 2 bases; junction bases not matched to a gene: 8. Germline CDR1 MNHEY, CDR2 SVGAGI. The CDR3 bases are TGTGCCAGCAGTTACGATTTAGCGGGGACAACCTACGAGCAGTACTTC. It codes for CASSYDLAGTTYEQYF.